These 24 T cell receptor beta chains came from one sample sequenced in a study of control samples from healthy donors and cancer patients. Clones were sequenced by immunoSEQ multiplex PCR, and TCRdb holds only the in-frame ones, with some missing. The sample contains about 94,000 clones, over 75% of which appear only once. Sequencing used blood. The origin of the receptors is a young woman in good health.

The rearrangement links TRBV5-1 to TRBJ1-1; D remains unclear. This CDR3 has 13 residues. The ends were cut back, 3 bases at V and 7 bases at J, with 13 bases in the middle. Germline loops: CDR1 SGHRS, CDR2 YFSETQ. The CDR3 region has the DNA TGCGCCAGCAGCTCGGGTAGGGAGTTTGAAGCTTTCTTT. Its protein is CASSSGREFEAFF.

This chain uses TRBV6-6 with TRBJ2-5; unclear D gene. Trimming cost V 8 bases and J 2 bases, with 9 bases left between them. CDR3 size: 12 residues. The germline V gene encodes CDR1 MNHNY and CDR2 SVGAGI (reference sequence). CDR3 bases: TGTGCCAGCGAGCGTCCTCAAGAGACCCAGTACTTC. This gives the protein CASERPQETQYF.

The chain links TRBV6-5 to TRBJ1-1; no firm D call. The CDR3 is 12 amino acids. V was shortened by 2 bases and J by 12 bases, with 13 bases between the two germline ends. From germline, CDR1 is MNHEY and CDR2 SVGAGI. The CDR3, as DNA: TGTGCCAGCAGTTACGAAGACGGGCGAACTTTCTTT. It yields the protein CASSYEDGRTFF.

CDR3 nucleotides: TGTGCCAGCAGCCCTGCCGGGACAGCTTACTCTCTGGGCTACACCTTC. Residues: CASSPAGTAYSLGYTF. This rearrangement joins TRBV12-1 to TRBJ1-2; the table's D gene call, TRBD1, was not cross checked with the DNA. TRBV12-1 is termed a pseudogene. The length of the CDR3 is 16 residues.

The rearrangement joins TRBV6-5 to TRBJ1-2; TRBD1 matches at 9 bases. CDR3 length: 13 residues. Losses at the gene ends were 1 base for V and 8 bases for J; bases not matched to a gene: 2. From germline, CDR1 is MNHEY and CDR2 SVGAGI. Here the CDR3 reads CASSYYRGHGYTF. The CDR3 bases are TGTGCCAGCAGTTACTACAGGGGGCACGGCTACACCTTC.

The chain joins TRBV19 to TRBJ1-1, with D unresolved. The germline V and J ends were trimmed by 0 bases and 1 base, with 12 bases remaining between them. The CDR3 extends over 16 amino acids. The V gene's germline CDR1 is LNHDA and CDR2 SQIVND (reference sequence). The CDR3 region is CASSIDQARRNTEAFF. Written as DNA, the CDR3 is TGTGCCAGTAGTATAGATCAGGCCCGAAGGAACACTGAAGCTTTCTTT.

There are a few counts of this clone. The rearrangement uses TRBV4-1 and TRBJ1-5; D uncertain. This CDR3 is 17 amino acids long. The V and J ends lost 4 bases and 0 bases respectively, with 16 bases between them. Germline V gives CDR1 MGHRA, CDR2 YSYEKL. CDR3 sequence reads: CASSPTASRNSNQPQHF. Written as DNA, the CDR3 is TGCGCCAGCAGCCCCACTGCGTCCAGGAATAGCAATCAGCCCCAGCATTTT.

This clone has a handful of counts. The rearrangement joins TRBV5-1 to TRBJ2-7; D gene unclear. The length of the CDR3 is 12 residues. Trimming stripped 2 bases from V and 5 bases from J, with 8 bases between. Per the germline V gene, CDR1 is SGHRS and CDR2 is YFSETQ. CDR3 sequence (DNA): TGCGCCAGCAGCTTAATCCCCAACGAGCAGTACTTC. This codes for CASSLIPNEQYF.

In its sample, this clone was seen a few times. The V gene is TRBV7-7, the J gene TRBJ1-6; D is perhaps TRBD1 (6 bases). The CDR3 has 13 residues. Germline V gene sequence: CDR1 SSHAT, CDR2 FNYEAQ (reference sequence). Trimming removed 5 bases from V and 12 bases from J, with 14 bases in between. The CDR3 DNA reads TGTGCCAGCAGCATACTACAGGGTGAACCCCTCCACTTT. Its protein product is CASSILQGEPLHF.

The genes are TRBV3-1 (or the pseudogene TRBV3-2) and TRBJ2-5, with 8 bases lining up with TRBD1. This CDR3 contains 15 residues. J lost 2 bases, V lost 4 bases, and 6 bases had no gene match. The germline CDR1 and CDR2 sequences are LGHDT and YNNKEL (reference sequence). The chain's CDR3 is CASSPLDRDQETQYF. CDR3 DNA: TGTGCCAGCAGCCCCCTGGACAGGGATCAAGAGACCCAGTACTTC.

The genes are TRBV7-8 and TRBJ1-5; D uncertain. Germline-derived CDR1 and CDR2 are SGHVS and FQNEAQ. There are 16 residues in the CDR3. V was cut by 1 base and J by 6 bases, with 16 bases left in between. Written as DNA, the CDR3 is TGTGCCAGCAGCTTAGTTCGATCAGGTGTCAGTCAGCCCCAGCATTTT. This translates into CASSLVRSGVSQPQHF.

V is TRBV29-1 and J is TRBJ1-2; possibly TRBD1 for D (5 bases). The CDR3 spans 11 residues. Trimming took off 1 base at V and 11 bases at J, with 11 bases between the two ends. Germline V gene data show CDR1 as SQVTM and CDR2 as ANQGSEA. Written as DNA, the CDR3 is TGCAGCGTTGAAGCTGAGGGGTTGTACACCTTC. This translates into CSVEAEGLYTF.

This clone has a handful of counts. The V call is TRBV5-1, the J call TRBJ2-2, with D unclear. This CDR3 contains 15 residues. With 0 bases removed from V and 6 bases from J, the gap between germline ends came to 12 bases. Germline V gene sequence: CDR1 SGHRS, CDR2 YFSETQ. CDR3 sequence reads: CASSLATISSGELFF. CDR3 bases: TGCGCCAGCAGCTTGGCTACTATCTCTTCCGGGGAGCTGTTTTTT.

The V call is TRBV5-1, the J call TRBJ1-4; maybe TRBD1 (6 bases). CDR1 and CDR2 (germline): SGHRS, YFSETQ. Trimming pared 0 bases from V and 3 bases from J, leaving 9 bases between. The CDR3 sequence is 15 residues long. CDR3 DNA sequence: TGCGCCAGCAGCTTGGCGGGGGGCTCTAATGAAAAACTGTTTTTT. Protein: CASSLAGGSNEKLFF.

Here the CDR3 reads CASSPTGRGVSYEQYF. CDR3 DNA: TGTGCCAGCAGTCCGACAGGGCGGGGGGTCTCCTACGAGCAGTACTTC. V and J are TRBV2 and TRBJ2-7; D is perhaps TRBD2 (8 bases). V lost 5 bases to trimming and J lost 0 bases, with 17 bases between them. The CDR3 consists of 16 residues. CDR1 is SNHLY and CDR2 is FYNNEI in the germline V gene.

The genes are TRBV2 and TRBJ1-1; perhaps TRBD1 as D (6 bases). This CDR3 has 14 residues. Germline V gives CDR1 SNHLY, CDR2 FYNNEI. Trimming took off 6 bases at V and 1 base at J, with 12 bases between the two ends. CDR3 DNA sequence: TGTGCCAGCAGAAGACAGGTGGAGAACACTGAAGCTTTCTTT. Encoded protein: CASRRQVENTEAFF. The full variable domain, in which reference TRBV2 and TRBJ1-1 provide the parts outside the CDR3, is EPEVTQTPSHQVTQMGQEVILRCVPISNHLYFYWYRQILGQKVEFLVSFYNNEISEKSEIFDDQFSVERPDGSNFTLKIRSTKLEDSAMYFCASRRQVENTEAFFGQGTRLTVV.

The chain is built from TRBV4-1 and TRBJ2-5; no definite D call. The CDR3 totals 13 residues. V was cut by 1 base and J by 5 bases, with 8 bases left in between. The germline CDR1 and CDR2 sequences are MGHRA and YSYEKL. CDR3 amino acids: CASSQAASETQYF. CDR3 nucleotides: TGCGCCAGCAGCCAAGCAGCCTCGGAGACCCAGTACTTC.

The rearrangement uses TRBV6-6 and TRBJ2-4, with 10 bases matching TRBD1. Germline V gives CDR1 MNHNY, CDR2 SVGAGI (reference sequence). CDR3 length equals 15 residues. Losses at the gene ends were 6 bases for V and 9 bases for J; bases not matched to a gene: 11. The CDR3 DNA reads TGTGCCAGCAGCCGTCTTGGGACAGGGGAGGGCATTCAGTACTTC. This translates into CASSRLGTGEGIQYF.

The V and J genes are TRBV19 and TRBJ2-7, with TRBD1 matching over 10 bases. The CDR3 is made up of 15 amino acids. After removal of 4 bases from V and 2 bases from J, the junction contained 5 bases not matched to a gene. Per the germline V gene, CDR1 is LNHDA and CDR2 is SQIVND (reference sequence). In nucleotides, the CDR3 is TGTGCCAGTAGTACCGGACAGGGGGGCGCCTACGAGCAGTACTTC. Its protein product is CASSTGQGGAYEQYF.

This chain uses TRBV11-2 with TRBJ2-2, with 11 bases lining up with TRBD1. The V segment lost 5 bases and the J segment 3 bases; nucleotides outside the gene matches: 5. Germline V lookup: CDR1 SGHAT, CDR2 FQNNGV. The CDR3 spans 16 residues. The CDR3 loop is CASSRDRGAYTGELFF. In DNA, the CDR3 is TGTGCCAGCAGCAGGGACAGGGGGGCTTACACCGGGGAGCTGTTTTTT.

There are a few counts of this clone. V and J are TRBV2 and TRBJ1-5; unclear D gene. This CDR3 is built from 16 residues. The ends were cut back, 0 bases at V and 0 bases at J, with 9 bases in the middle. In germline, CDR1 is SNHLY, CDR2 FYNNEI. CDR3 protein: CASSEAGGYSNQPQHF. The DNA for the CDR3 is TGTGCCAGCAGTGAAGCGGGAGGTTATAGCAATCAGCCCCAGCATTTT. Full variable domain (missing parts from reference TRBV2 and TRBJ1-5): EPEVTQTPSHQVTQMGQEVILRCVPISNHLYFYWYRQILGQKVEFLVSFYNNEISEKSEIFDDQFSVERPDGSNFTLKIRSTKLEDSAMYFCASSEAGGYSNQPQHFGDGTRLSIL.

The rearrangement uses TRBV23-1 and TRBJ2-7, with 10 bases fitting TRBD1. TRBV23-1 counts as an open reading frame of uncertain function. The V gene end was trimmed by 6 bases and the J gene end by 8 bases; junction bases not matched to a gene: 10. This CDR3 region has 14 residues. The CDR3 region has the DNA TGCGCCAGCAGCCCGGGACAGGGGCCCCCTCAGCAGTACTTC. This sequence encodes CASSPGQGPPQQYF.

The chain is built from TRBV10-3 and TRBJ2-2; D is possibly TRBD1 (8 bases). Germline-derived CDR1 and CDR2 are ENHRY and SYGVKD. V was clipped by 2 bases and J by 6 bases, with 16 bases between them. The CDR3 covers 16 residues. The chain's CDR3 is CAISEPWTGRAGELFF. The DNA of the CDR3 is TGTGCCATCAGTGAGCCCTGGACAGGGAGGGCCGGGGAGCTGTTTTTT.

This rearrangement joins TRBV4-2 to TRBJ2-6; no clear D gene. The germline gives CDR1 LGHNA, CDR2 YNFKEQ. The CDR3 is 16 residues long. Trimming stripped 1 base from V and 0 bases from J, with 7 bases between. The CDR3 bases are TGTGCCAGCAGCCAAGCAGTGATCTCTGGGGCCAACGTCCTGACTTTC. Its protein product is CASSQAVISGANVLTF.